This is a list of T cell receptor beta chains from one sample in a study of OX40 agonist ivuxolimab in advanced cancers. Here immunoSEQ multiplex PCR was the method, and the copy in TCRdb shows in-frame clones only, minus some. Of more than 50,000 clones in the sample, around nine tenths were seen once. The source material was CD4+ or CD8+ T cells sorted from blood, sampled in a trial of the OX40 agonist ivuxolimab. The receptors here all came from an adult with an advanced solid tumor such as melanoma, head and neck, liver or kidney cancer. Each CDR3 is given without its conserved first and last residue. Fields, in order: CDR3 protein, J gene, V gene.

CDR3aa: ASSFDGTGSGELF
j_gene: TRBJ2-2
v_gene: TRBV7-7

CDR3aa: ASSPGGEKGSGANVLT
j_gene: TRBJ2-6
v_gene: TRBV10-3

CDR3aa: ASRATGWGTEAF
j_gene: TRBJ1-1
v_gene: TRBV6-5

CDR3aa: ASSDRDRGSQPQH
j_gene: TRBJ1-5
v_gene: TRBV2

CDR3aa: ATLPSSYNSPLH
j_gene: TRBJ1-6
v_gene: TRBV6-6

CDR3aa: ASSLVRGDEQY
j_gene: TRBJ2-7
v_gene: TRBV7-8

CDR3aa: ASKPPILTSGGAISTGELF
j_gene: TRBJ2-2
v_gene: TRBV2

CDR3aa: ASSFPGGIRTEAF
j_gene: TRBJ1-1
v_gene: TRBV5-4

CDR3aa: ASSLRPRTGELF
j_gene: TRBJ2-2
v_gene: TRBV7-2

CDR3aa: ASSRTGGNGYT
j_gene: TRBJ1-2
v_gene: TRBV13

CDR3aa: ASSQGQGGRTEAF
j_gene: TRBJ1-1
v_gene: TRBV6-5

CDR3aa: ASSPPGTDNYGYT
j_gene: TRBJ1-2
v_gene: TRBV7-9

CDR3aa: ASKESSTDTQY
j_gene: TRBJ2-3
v_gene: TRBV6-1

CDR3aa: ASKARGQGAYEQY
j_gene: TRBJ2-7
v_gene: TRBV27

CDR3aa: AISEAANSNQPQH
j_gene: TRBJ1-5
v_gene: TRBV10-3

CDR3aa: ASRADRDGYEQY
j_gene: TRBJ2-7
v_gene: TRBV6-5

CDR3aa: ASSLEAGTGELSYEQY
j_gene: TRBJ2-7
v_gene: TRBV7-9

CDR3aa: ASSMDRLTGNQPQH
j_gene: TRBJ1-5
v_gene: TRBV19

CDR3aa: ASSESGGAGGNEQF
j_gene: TRBJ2-1
v_gene: TRBV10-2

CDR3aa: ASSIRDKATYEQY
j_gene: TRBJ2-7
v_gene: TRBV19

CDR3aa: ASSVDRPNYGYT
j_gene: TRBJ1-2
v_gene: TRBV5-4

CDR3aa: ASSSGQAGDGEQY
j_gene: TRBJ2-7
v_gene: TRBV6-5

CDR3aa: ASSSPFSKTQY
j_gene: TRBJ2-5
v_gene: TRBV5-1

CDR3aa: ASSEGQASGNTIY
j_gene: TRBJ1-3
v_gene: TRBV6-1

CDR3aa: AWSADAGANVLT
j_gene: TRBJ2-6
v_gene: TRBV30

CDR3aa: ASSGAGTGLSEAF
j_gene: TRBJ1-1
v_gene: TRBV28

CDR3aa: ASSLEGQANTGELF
j_gene: TRBJ2-2
v_gene: TRBV5-1

CDR3aa: ASSHPREIDTQY
j_gene: TRBJ2-3
v_gene: TRBV5-8

CDR3aa: AWLTQKYEQY
j_gene: TRBJ2-7
v_gene: TRBV30

CDR3aa: ASGWASRGYEQF
j_gene: TRBJ2-1
v_gene: TRBV12-5

CDR3aa: ASTMMGGANPYNEQF
j_gene: TRBJ2-1
v_gene: TRBV6-4

CDR3aa: SVASTGAYGYT
j_gene: TRBJ1-2
v_gene: TRBV29-1

CDR3aa: SVRQGNDSPLH
j_gene: TRBJ1-6
v_gene: TRBV29-1

CDR3aa: ASSPGGGTKTEAF
j_gene: TRBJ1-1
v_gene: TRBV7-3

CDR3aa: ASSLTTTGGSYGYT
j_gene: TRBJ1-2
v_gene: TRBV9

CDR3aa: ASSPESGQGTDTQY
j_gene: TRBJ2-3
v_gene: TRBV5-1

CDR3aa: ATTLAGGNNEQF
j_gene: TRBJ2-1
v_gene: TRBV10-3